The source of this TCR beta chain is a study of T cells in Graves' hyperthyroidism and ophthalmopathy (dated by TCRdb to about 2019). Describing the broader study: To identify TCR V-J signatures that set the groups apart, the researchers used a discovery cohort of 100 patients, made up of 40 to 45 with Graves' ophthalmopathy and 57 with stable Graves' hyperthyroidism. Prospective prediction of ophthalmopathy was tested in an independent validation cohort consisting of 18 to 20 hyperthyroidism patients and around 16 patients who later progressed to ophthalmopathy. The 90 to 100 discovery patients were randomly split 7:3 into training and test sets. Thyroid tissue and blood T-cell repertoires from more than 5 Graves' hyperthyroidism patients were also compared in the study. Once sampling was done, hyperthyroidism patients were given methimazole at a starting dose of 30 mg daily, whereas ophthalmopathy patients were given high-dose intravenous methylprednisolone. The paper reports TCR Vbeta CDR3 sequencing of fewer than 150 peripheral blood samples: under 45 ophthalmopathy, fewer than 80 hyperthyroidism and approximately 17 progressor patients.

This clonotype was detected ten times or more. No cognate antigen has been identified for it. One base away there is no much larger clone; base qualities are not given. General findings and caveats noted by the study authors: During validation, the model predicted progression to ophthalmopathy a median of approximately six months ahead of onset, with roughly 65% sensitivity and under 85% specificity. Most expanded thyroid clonotypes (frequency above 0.001) were also detected in blood, a finding suggesting that blood repertoires may reflect thyroid immune responses. Ophthalmopathy was separated from stable hyperthyroidism by a 13 V-J signature model, with 85% to 90% sensitivity and about 81% specificity obtained in cross-validation and 80%/75% obtained in testing. Sample size was not statistically predetermined, and blinding of investigators to group allocation was not performed.

Counted from cysteine to phenylalanine, this CDR3 has 13 amino acids. The sequence is cut down to CDR3 DNA, 39 bases in frame from base 1. The germline V gene (reference sequence) gives CDR1 as LNHDA and CDR2 as SQIVND. Deletion took 3 bases off V and 4 bases off J, with a span of 9 bases between the germline ends. TCR beta CDR3 regions were amplified from RNA transcripts. For the first round of RT-PCR on the TCR CDR3, the HTBI primer set was used together with the Qiagen OneStep RT-PCR kit. Libraries were constructed in a second round of multiplex PCR, after which size selection and purification were carried out. Sequencing of the libraries was done on an Illumina HiSeq2000 using paired-end 100 bp reads. The authors processed their data as follows. SOAPnuke was used to process the raw data, with reads discarded if the reads contained adapters or uncalled bases, had a mean Phred below 15, or lacked an exact constant-primer or identifier match. High-quality paired reads were merged using COPE v1.2.5, and each unique nucleotide sequence was defined as a clonotype. MiTCR v1.1 was used to align clonotypes to the IMGT TRBV, TRBD and TRBJ reference segments. Analysis was restricted to V-J combinations with a frequency above 0.0001, which covered 98% to 99.2% of repertoires. The TCS score was defined as F50 (clonal expansion) divided by E x V (chaos), with BLOSUM62-based TCRdist calculated between CDR3 peptides within each V-J. Welch's t-statistics and random forest reduced around 520 V-J features to about 12, which were used in a naive Bayes classifier (R e1071). Thyroid-blood repertoire similarity was quantified with the Morisita-Horn index. Using fastp at Q25 and MiXCR, TCRdb reprocessed the public reads and kept productive beta chains. One record per CDR3 amino acid sequence lists the most common genes and DNA. TCRdb's processing, not the authors' own work, is the source of the V and J calls. The sample table contains a few hundred thousand distinct CDR3 sequences; only one count was recorded for 46% of them. The ten largest clones add up to more than 7.5% of the sample.

Stable Graves' hyperthyroidism was defined as the absence of progression to ophthalmopathy over 18 months of follow-up. Hyperthyroidism patients were newly diagnosed, with disease duration under 2 months, and aged 18 to 65 years. Patients with uncontrolled infections, other autoimmune diseases, pregnancy or lactation were excluded. Diagnoses were established on the basis of clinical symptoms, serum thyroxine and TRAb, thyroid ultrasound, and orbital computed tomography. Total RNA was extracted with Trizol reagent, and quality was checked on an Agilent 2100 Bioanalyzer. The clonotype was recovered from a woman between 18 and 29 years old with Graves' hyperthyroidism. The source material was peripheral blood or thyroid tissue (not recorded which). The rearrangement combines TRBV19 with TRBJ1-1; the D gene cannot be named for sure. The nucleotide sequence reads as follows: TGTGCCAGTAGTATCACCCCGGGCACTGAAGCTTTCTTT. Translated, this gives CASSITPGTEAFF.